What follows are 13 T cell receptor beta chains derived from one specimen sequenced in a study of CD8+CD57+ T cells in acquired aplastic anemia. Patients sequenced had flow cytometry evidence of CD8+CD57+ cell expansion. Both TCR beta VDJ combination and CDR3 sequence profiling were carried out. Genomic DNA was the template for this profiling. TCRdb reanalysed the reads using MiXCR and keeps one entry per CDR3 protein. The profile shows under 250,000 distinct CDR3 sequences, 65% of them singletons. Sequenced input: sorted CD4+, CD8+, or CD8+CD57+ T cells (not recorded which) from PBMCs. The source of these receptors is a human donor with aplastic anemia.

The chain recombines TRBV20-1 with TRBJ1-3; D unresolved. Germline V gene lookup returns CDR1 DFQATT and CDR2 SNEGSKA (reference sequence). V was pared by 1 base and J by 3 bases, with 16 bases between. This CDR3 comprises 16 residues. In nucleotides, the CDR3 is TGCAGTGCTAGAGTGGGAGAGAGGACGTATGGAAACACCATATATTTT. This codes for CSARVGERTYGNTIYF.

For the CDR3, the DNA is TGTGCCAGCAAAGACAGGGGGCTGACCTATAATTCACCCCTCCACTTT. Protein: CASKDRGLTYNSPLHF. J is TRBJ1-6 and V is TRBV2; 10 positions agree with TRBD1. The V gene end was trimmed by 7 bases and the J gene end by 2 bases; junction bases not matched to a gene: 5. The CDR3 is 16 residues long. CDR1 is SNHLY and CDR2 is FYNNEI in the germline V gene.

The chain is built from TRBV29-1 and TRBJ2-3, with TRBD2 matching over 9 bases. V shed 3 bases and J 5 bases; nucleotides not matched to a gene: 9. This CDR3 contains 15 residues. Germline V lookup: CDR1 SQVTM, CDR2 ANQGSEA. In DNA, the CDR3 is TGCAGCGTTGAGCGCGGCGGGGGGGCCCTAGATACGCAGTATTTT. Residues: CSVERGGGALDTQYF.

This chain's CDR3 is CSASTGQPTEAFF. The CDR3, as DNA: TGCAGTGCGTCGACAGGGCAACCGACTGAAGCTTTCTTT. The chain combines TRBV20-1 with TRBJ1-1; 7 nucleotides align to TRBD1. V was pared by 6 bases and J by 5 bases, with 9 bases of the junction left unmatched. CDR3 length: 13 residues. Germline assignment: CDR1 DFQATT and CDR2 SNEGSKA (reference sequence).

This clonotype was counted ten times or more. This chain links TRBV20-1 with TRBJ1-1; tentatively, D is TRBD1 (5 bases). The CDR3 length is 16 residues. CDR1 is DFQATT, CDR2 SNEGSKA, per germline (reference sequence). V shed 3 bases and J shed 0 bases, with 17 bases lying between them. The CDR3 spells CSAREATGGMNTEAFF. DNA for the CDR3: TGCAGTGCTAGGGAGGCCACTGGGGGTATGAACACTGAAGCTTTCTTT.

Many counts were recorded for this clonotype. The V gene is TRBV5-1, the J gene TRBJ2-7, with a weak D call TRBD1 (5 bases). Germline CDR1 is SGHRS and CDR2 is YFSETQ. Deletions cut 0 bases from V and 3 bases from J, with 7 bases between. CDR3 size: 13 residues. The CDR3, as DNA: TGCGCCAGCAGCTTGGGACAGTACTACGAGCAGTACTTC. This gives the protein CASSLGQYYEQYF.

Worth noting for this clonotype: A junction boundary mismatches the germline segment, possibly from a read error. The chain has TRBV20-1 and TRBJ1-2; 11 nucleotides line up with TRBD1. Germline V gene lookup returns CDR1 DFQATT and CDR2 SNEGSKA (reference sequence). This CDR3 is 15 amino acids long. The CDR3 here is CSASRTGGWDYGYAF. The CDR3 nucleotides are TGCAGTGCCTCCCGGACAGGGGGCTGGGACTATGGCTACGCCTTC.

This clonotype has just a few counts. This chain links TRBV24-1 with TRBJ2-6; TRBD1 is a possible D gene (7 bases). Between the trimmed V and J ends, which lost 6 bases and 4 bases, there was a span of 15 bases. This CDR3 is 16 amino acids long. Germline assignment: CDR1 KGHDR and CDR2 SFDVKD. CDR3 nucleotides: TGTGCCACCAGTCCCGCAGGGGGGTCGGGGGCCAACGTCCTGACTTTC. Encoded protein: CATSPAGGSGANVLTF.

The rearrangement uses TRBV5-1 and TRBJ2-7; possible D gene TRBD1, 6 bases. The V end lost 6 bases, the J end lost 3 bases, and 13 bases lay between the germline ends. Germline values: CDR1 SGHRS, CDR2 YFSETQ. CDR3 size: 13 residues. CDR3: CASKGTGHYEQYF. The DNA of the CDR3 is TGCGCCAGCAAGGGCACAGGGCACTACGAGCAGTACTTC.

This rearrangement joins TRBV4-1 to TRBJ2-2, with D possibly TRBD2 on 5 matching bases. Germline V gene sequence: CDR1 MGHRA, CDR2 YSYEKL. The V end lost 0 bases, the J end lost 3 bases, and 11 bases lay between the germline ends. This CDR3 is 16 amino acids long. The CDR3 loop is CASSQDTSGYTGELFF. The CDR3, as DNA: TGCGCCAGCAGCCAAGATACTAGTGGGTACACCGGGGAGCTGTTTTTT.

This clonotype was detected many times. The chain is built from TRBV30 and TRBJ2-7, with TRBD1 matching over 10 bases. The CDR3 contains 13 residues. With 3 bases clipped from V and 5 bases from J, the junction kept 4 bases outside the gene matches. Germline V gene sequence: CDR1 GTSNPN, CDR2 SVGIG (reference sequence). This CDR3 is CAWSRDRGDEQYF. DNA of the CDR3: TGTGCCTGGAGCCGGGACAGGGGAGACGAGCAGTACTTC.

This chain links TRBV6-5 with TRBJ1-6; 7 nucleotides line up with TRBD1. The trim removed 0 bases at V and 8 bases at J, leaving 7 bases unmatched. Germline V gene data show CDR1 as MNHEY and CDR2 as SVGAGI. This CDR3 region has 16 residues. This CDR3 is CASSYSGQVGHSPLHF. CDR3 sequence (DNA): TGTGCCAGCAGTTACTCTGGACAGGTTGGGCATTCACCCCTCCACTTT.

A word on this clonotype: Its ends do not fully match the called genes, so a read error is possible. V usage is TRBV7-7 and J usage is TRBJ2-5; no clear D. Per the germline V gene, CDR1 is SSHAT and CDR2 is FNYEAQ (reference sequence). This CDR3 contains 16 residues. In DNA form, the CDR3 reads TGTGCTAGCAGCCCCGGGTGGGGAAACCGCCAAGAGACCCAGTACTTC. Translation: CASSPGWGNRQETQYF. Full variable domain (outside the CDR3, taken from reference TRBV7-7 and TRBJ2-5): GAGVSQSPRYKVTKRGQDVTLRCDPISSHATLYWYQQALGQGPEFLTYFNYEAQPDKSGLPSDRFSAERPEGSISTLTIQRTEQRDSAMYRCASSPGWGNRQETQYFGPGTRLLVL.